These T cell receptor beta chains were read from a single sample in a study of blood T cells in healthy people across ages. In TCRdb, the 5' RACE reads were re-called with MiXCR into one record per CDR3 protein. The repertoire has some 1,000,000 distinct CDR3 sequences, around 27% of them found once; the top ten carry around 0.7%. These data also formed part of another study, on T cells of mothers and their children.

Material: blood. The receptors stem from a girl aged 2 to 9 in good health. Both conserved end residues are part of each CDR3. Each record gives: J gene, V gene, clone size, CDR3 length, D gene, CDR3 protein, CDR3 DNA. The D gene is left open where the match is weak. Clone size is not always given. Where it is, it says once, few, many or a class for expanded clones.

j_gene: TRBJ2-5
v_gene: TRBV16
abundance: .
len: 18
d_gene: TRBD1
CDR3aa: CASSQSWPPTGAQETQYF
CDR3nt: TGTGCCAGCAGCCAAAGTTGGCCCCCGACAGGGGCGCAAGAGACCCAGTACTTC

j_gene: TRBJ1-6
v_gene: TRBV27
abundance: .
len: 14
d_gene: .
CDR3aa: CASRMTTYNSPLHF
CDR3nt: TGTGCCAGCAGGATGACAACCTATAATTCACCCCTCCACTTT

j_gene: TRBJ2-4
v_gene: TRBV7-2
abundance: many
len: 14
d_gene: .
CDR3aa: CASSSVLAKNIQYF
CDR3nt: TGTGCCAGCAGCTCAGTGTTAGCCAAAAACATTCAGTACTTC

j_gene: TRBJ2-2
v_gene: TRBV6-2/TRBV6-3
abundance: few
len: 16
d_gene: .
CDR3aa: CALGRRTQGGSGELFF
CDR3nt: TGTGCCCTGGGGAGGCGGACTCAGGGCGGCTCCGGGGAGCTGTTTTTT

j_gene: TRBJ2-5
v_gene: TRBV27
abundance: .
len: 15
d_gene: .
CDR3aa: CASSLFQGSGETQYF
CDR3nt: TGTGCCAGCAGTTTATTTCAGGGTTCGGGGGAGACCCAGTACTTC

j_gene: TRBJ2-7
v_gene: TRBV27
abundance: .
len: 13
d_gene: .
CDR3aa: CAGRGDVSYEQYF
CDR3nt: TGTGCCGGCAGGGGGGACGTCTCCTACGAGCAGTACTTC

j_gene: TRBJ2-3
v_gene: TRBV7-9
abundance: .
len: 15
d_gene: .
CDR3aa: CASSSSGWSTDTQYF
CDR3nt: TGTGCCAGCAGCTCCTCGGGGTGGAGCACAGATACGCAGTATTTT

j_gene: TRBJ2-7
v_gene: TRBV6-2/TRBV6-3
abundance: .
len: 15
d_gene: .
CDR3aa: CASSYSRRASYKQYF
CDR3nt: TGTGCCAGCAGTTACAGCAGGAGGGCTTCCTACAAGCAGTACTTC

j_gene: TRBJ1-2
v_gene: TRBV12-5
abundance: few
len: 11
d_gene: .
CDR3aa: CASGPGRGYTF
CDR3nt: TGTGCTAGTGGTCCTGGGCGTGGCTACACCTTC

j_gene: TRBJ2-3
v_gene: TRBV5-1
abundance: .
len: 14
d_gene: .
CDR3aa: CASSLAGEPDTQYF
CDR3nt: TGCGCCAGCAGCCTAGCAGGAGAGCCAGATACGCAGTATTTT

j_gene: TRBJ2-1
v_gene: TRBV6-2/TRBV6-3
abundance: .
len: 15
d_gene: .
CDR3aa: CAIQHPSASNNEQFF
CDR3nt: TGTGCCATCCAACACCCTAGTGCGTCGAATAATGAGCAGTTCTTC

j_gene: TRBJ1-2
v_gene: TRBV6-5
abundance: .
len: 15
d_gene: .
CDR3aa: CASRGWDLLSYGYTF
CDR3nt: TGTGCCAGCAGGGGATGGGACCTCCTCAGCTATGGCTACACCTTC

j_gene: TRBJ2-7
v_gene: TRBV4-1
abundance: .
len: 11
d_gene: .
CDR3aa: CASSQENGQYF
CDR3nt: TGCGCCAGCAGCCAAGAGAACGGGCAGTACTTC

j_gene: TRBJ2-2
v_gene: TRBV29-1
abundance: .
len: 13
d_gene: .
CDR3aa: CSVGSGAPGELFF
CDR3nt: TGCAGCGTTGGATCCGGGGCTCCCGGGGAGCTGTTTTTT

j_gene: TRBJ1-1
v_gene: TRBV4-2
abundance: .
len: 14
d_gene: .
CDR3aa: CASSQLGGRTEAFF
CDR3nt: TGTGCCAGCAGCCAACTGGGGGGAAGGACTGAAGCTTTCTTT

j_gene: TRBJ2-5
v_gene: TRBV5-1
abundance: .
len: 15
d_gene: .
CDR3aa: CASSLAGLAKETQYF
CDR3nt: TGCGCCAGCAGCTTGGCGGGTCTAGCGAAGGAGACCCAGTACTTC

j_gene: TRBJ2-7
v_gene: TRBV5-6
abundance: .
len: 12
d_gene: .
CDR3aa: CAGSSGAWEQYF
CDR3nt: TGTGCCGGCAGCTCAGGGGCTTGGGAGCAGTACTTC

j_gene: TRBJ2-7
v_gene: TRBV7-9
abundance: few
len: 13
d_gene: .
CDR3aa: CASSPPARYEQYF
CDR3nt: TGTGCCAGCAGCCCTCCCGCTCGGTACGAGCAGTACTTC

j_gene: TRBJ2-7
v_gene: TRBV27
abundance: .
len: 16
d_gene: .
CDR3aa: CASIATASLIPYEQCF
CDR3nt: TGTGCCAGCATCGCCACGGCCTCCCTGATCCCCTACGAGCAGTGCTTC

j_gene: TRBJ1-4
v_gene: TRBV5-1
abundance: few
len: 13
d_gene: .
CDR3aa: CASSLDSNEKLFF
CDR3nt: TGCGCCAGCAGCTTGGACAGTAATGAAAAACTGTTTTTT

j_gene: TRBJ1-2
v_gene: TRBV20-1
abundance: .
len: 11
d_gene: .
CDR3aa: CSAEFLGGYTF
CDR3nt: TGCAGTGCTGAGTTCCTGGGGGGCTACACCTTC

j_gene: TRBJ2-7
v_gene: TRBV3-1
abundance: few
len: 14
d_gene: .
CDR3aa: CASSQEARTYEQYF
CDR3nt: TGTGCCAGCAGCCAGGAGGCTAGGACCTACGAGCAGTACTTC

j_gene: TRBJ1-5
v_gene: TRBV6-2/TRBV6-3
abundance: few
len: 18
d_gene: TRBD1
CDR3aa: CASSSVLPPGQGDQPQHF
CDR3nt: TGTGCCAGCAGCTCGGTTCTCCCACCGGGACAGGGGGATCAGCCCCAGCATTTT

j_gene: TRBJ1-2
v_gene: TRBV25-1
abundance: .
len: 13
d_gene: .
CDR3aa: CASSEYLKYGYTF
CDR3nt: TGTGCCAGCAGTGAATACCTGAAGTATGGCTACACCTTC

j_gene: TRBJ2-7
v_gene: TRBV5-1
abundance: few
len: 15
d_gene: TRBD1
CDR3aa: CASSVGTGGPYEQYF
CDR3nt: TGCGCCAGCAGCGTCGGGACAGGCGGACCCTACGAGCAGTACTTC

j_gene: TRBJ2-7
v_gene: TRBV7-9
abundance: many
len: 12
d_gene: .
CDR3aa: CASSSDRYEQYF
CDR3nt: TGTGCCAGCAGCTCCGACCGGTACGAGCAGTACTTC